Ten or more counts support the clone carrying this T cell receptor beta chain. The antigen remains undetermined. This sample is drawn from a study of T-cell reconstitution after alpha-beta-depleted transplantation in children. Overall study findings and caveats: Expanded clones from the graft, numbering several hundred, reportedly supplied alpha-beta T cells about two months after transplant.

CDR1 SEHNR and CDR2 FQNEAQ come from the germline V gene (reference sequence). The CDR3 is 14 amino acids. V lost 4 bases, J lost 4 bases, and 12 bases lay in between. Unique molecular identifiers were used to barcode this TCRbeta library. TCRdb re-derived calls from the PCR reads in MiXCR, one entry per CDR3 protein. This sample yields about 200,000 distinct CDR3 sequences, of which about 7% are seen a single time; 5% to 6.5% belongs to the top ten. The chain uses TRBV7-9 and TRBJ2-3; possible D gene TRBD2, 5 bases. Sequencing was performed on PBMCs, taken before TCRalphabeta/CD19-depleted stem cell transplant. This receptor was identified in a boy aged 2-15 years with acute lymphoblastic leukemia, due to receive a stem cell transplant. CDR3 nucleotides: TGTGCCAGCAGCTCCCCCGGGGTCCCAGATACGCAGTATTTT. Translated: CASSSPGVPDTQYF.